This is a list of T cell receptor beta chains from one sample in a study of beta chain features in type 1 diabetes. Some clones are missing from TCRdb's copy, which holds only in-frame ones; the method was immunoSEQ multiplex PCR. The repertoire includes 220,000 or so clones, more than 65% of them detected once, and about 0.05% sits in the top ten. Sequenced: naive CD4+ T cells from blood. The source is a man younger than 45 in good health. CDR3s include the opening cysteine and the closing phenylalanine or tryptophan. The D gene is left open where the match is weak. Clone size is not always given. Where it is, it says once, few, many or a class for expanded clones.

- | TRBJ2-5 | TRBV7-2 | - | CASSLGERETQYF | TGTGCCAGCAGCCTAGGGGAGAGAGAGACCCAGTACTTC
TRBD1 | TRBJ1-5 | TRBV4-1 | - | CASSQEGQGVSQPQHF | TGCGCCAGCAGCCAAGAGGGACAGGGGGTAAGTCAGCCCCAGCATTTT
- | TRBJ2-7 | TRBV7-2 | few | CASSLADSNYEQYF | TGTGCCAGCAGCTTAGCGGACAGTAACTACGAGCAGTACTTC
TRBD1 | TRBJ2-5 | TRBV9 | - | CASSSQGGLPETQYF | TGTGCCAGCAGCTCTCAAGGGGGCTTACCGGAGACCCAGTACTTC
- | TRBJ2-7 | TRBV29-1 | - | CSVGTVTYEQYF | TGCAGCGTCGGGACCGTAACCTACGAGCAGTACTTC
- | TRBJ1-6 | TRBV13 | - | CASSLGTGSSPLHF | TGTGCCAGCAGCTTAGGGACAGGCAGTTCACCCCTCCACTTT
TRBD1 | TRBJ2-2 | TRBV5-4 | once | CASRPTGGRTNTGELFF | TGTGCCAGCAGGCCGACAGGGGGCCGAACGAACACCGGGGAGCTGTTTTTT
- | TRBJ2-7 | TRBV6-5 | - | CASSYGVRAYEQYF | TGTGCCAGCAGTTACGGTGTCAGAGCCTACGAGCAGTACTTC
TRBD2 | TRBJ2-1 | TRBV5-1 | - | CASSLGQAGEEQFF | TGCGCCAGCAGCTTGGGCCAAGCGGGAGAGGAGCAGTTCTTC
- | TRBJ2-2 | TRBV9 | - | CASSVARNRNTGELFF | TGTGCCAGCAGCGTAGCTAGGAACAGAAACACCGGGGAGCTGTTTTTT
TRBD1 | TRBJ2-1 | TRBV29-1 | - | CTGTGVNEQFF | TGCACCGGGACAGGGGTCAATGAGCAGTTCTTC
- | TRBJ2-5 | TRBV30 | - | CAWGPAVETQYF | TGTGCCTGGGGGCCGGCGGTGGAGACCCAGTACTTC
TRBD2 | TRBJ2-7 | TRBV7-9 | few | CASSSQLGLAGGYEQYF | TGTGCCAGCAGCTCTCAGCTCGGACTAGCGGGAGGGTACGAGCAGTACTTC
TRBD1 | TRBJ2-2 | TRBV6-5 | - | CASSVDRVNTGELFF | TGTGCCAGCAGCGTGGACAGGGTAAACACCGGGGAGCTGTTTTTT
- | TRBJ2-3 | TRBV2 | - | CASITGTEPGLVGTQYF | TGTGCCAGCATCACCGGGACAGAACCGGGACTAGTTGGTACGCAGTATTTT
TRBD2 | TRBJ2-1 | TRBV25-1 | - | CASSEWASGSSYNEQFF | TGTGCCAGCAGTGAATGGGCTAGCGGGAGCTCCTACAATGAGCAGTTCTTC
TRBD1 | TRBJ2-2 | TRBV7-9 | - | CASGPTGKNTGELFF | TGTGCCAGCGGGCCGACAGGGAAGAACACCGGGGAGCTGTTTTTT
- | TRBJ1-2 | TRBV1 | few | CTSSQDRRIPIPYGYTF | TGCACCAGCAGCCAAGATCGGCGGATACCCATCCCCTATGGCTACACCTTC
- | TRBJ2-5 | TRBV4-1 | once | CASSQGGVNGPETQYF | TGCGCCAGCAGCCAAGGCGGGGTGAATGGTCCTGAGACCCAGTACTTC
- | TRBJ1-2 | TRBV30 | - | CAWSVSAGLRGYTF | TGTGCCTGGAGTGTATCGGCAGGGTTGCGTGGCTACACCTTC
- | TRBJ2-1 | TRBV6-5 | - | CASSYWLGDEQFF | TGTGCCAGCAGTTACTGGTTAGGGGATGAGCAGTTCTTC
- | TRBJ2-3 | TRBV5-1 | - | CASSLEYWGTDTQYF | TGCGCCAGCAGCTTGGAGTATTGGGGCACAGATACGCAGTATTTT
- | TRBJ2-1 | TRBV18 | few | CASSPITYNEQFF | TGTGCCAGCTCACCAATTACCTACAATGAGCAGTTCTTC
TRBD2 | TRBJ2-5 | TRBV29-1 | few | CSVSGRAVETQYF | TGCAGCGTTAGCGGGAGGGCCGTGGAGACCCAGTACTTC
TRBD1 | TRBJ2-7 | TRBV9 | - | CASSPPGTGIGEQYF | TGTGCCAGCAGCCCTCCCGGGACAGGGATAGGTGAGCAGTACTTC
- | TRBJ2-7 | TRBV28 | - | CASSLSPGQQYF | TGTGCCAGCAGTTTATCGCCCGGGCAGCAGTACTTC
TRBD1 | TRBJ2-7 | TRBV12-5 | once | CASKGTVPVYEQYF | TGTGCTAGTAAGGGGACAGTACCGGTCTACGAGCAGTACTTC
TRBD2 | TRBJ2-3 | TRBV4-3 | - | CASSQLPRGLAGGNTDTQYF | TGCGCCAGCAGCCAACTCCCGAGGGGACTAGCGGGAGGGAACACAGATACGCAGTATTTT
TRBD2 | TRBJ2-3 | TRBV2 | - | CASRRTSGGPDTQYF | TGTGCCAGCAGGCGGACTAGCGGGGGACCAGATACGCAGTATTTT